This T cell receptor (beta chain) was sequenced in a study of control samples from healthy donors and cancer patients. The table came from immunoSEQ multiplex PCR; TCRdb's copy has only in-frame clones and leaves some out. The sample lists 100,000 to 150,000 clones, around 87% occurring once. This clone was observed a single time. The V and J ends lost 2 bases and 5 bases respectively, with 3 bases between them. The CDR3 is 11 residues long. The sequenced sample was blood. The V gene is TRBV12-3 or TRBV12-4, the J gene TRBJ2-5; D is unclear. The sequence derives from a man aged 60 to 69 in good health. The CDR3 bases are TGTGCCAGCAGTTTAAGGGAGACCCAGTACTTC. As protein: CASSLRETQYF.